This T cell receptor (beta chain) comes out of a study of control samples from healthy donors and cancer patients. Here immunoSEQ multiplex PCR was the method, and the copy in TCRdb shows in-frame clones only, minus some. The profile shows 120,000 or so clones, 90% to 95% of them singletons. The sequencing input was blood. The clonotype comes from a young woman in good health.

The CDR3 loop is CASKVLVQGNEQYF. The CDR3, as DNA: TGTGCCAGCAAGGTTCTGGTACAGGGAAACGAGCAGTACTTC. The chain has TRBV2 and TRBJ2-7, with a tentative D call TRBD1 (6 bases). There are 14 residues in the CDR3. Looked up from germline, CDR1 is SNHLY and CDR2 is FYNNEI. The V end lost 7 bases, the J end lost 5 bases, and 18 bases lay between the germline ends. Full variable domain (outside the CDR3, taken from reference TRBV2 and TRBJ2-7): EPEVTQTPSHQVTQMGQEVILRCVPISNHLYFYWYRQILGQKVEFLVSFYNNEISEKSEIFDDQFSVERPDGSNFTLKIRSTKLEDSAMYFCASKVLVQGNEQYFGPGTRLTVT.